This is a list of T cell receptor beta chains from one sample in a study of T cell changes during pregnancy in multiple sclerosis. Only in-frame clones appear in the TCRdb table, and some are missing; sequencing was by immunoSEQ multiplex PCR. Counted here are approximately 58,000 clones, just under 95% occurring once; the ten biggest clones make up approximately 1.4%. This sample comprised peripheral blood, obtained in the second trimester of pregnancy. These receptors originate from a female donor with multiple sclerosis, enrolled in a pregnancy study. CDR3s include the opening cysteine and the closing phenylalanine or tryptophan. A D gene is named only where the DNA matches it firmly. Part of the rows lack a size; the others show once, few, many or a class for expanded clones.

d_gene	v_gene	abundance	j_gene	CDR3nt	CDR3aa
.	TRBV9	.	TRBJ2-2	TGTGCCAGCAGCGTAGTTGCGGGAAGGAACCCCGGGGAGCTGTTTTTT	CASSVVAGRNPGELFF
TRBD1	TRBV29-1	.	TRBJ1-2	TGCAGCGTTGACGACAGGGAACTGCTATACGGCTACACCTTC	CSVDDRELLYGYTF
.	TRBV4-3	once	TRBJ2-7	TGCGCCAGCAGCCTCCTACTTAACGAGCAGTACTTC	CASSLLLNEQYF
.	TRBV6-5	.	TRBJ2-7	TGTGCCAGCAGTTACGTCGAGAACTACGAGCAGTACTTC	CASSYVENYEQYF
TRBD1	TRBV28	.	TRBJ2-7	TGTGCCAGCAGGAGTCCCCCGAACAGGGGCTACGAGCAGTACTTC	CASRSPPNRGYEQYF
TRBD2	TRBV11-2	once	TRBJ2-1	TGTGCCAGCAGCGTTAGCGGGTCGGCTTACAATGAGCAGTTCTTC	CASSVSGSAYNEQFF
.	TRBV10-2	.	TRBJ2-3	TGCGCCACAAGAGTGATGTCGAGCACAGATACGCAGTATTTT	CATRVMSSTDTQYF
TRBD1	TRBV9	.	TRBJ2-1	TGTGCCAGCAGCCTACGACAGGGGGCGGATGAGCAGTTCTTC	CASSLRQGADEQFF
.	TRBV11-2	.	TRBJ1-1	TGTGCCAGCAGCCCGGCGGGTAGACCTGAAGCTTTCTTT	CASSPAGRPEAFF
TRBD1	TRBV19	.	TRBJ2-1	TGTGCCAGTAGTTGGGGACGACAGGGGTCCTACAATGAGCAGTTCTTC	CASSWGRQGSYNEQFF
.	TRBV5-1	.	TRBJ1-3	TGCGCCAGCAGCTTGGCCGCGCAGGGGGGAAACACCATATATTTT	CASSLAAQGGNTIYF
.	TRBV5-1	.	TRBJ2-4	TGCGCCAGCAGCTTTGACGGCGAGGACATTCAGTACTTC	CASSFDGEDIQYF
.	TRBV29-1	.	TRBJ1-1	TGCAGCGCTGAGGGGCGGCGCACTGAAGCTTTCTTT	CSAEGRRTEAFF
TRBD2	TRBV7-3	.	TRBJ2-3	TGTGCCAGCAGCTTAACCCGGACTAGCAGTGCTAGCACAGATACGCAGTATTTT	CASSLTRTSSASTDTQYF
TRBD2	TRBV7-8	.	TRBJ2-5	TGTGCCAGCAGCTTAGAGGGACTAGCGGGAGTAGGCCAAGAGACCCAGTACTTC	CASSLEGLAGVGQETQYF
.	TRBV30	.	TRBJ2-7	TGTGCCTGGAGTTCCGGTCCTTTCGGGGAGCAGTACTTC	CAWSSGPFGEQYF
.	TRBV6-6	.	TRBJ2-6	TGTGCCAGCAGTCCAGGGGTAGGGGCTGGGGCCAACGTCCTGACTTTC	CASSPGVGAGANVLTF
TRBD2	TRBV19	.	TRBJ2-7	TGTGCCAGTAGTGCCCTAGCGGGAGGGAACTACGAGCAGTACTTC	CASSALAGGNYEQYF
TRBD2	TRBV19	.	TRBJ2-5	TGTGCCAGTAGTCCCCGGACTAGCGTGCCACACCCACAAGAGACCCAGTACTTC	CASSPRTSVPHPQETQYF
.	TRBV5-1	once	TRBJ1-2	TGCGCCAGCAGCTTGGAAGGACAGAGAGGAGGCTACACCTTC	CASSLEGQRGGYTF
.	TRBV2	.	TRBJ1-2	TGTGCCAGCAGTGGTACACAGAACTATGGCTACACCTTC	CASSGTQNYGYTF
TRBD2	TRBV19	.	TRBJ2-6	TGTGCCAGTAGTATATCCTCCGGGCGGGAGGGCCACTCTGGGGCCAACGTCCTGACTTTC	CASSISSGREGHSGANVLTF
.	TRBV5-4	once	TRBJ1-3	TGTGCCAGCAGCTTGTACAGAGCAAACACCATATATTTT	CASSLYRANTIYF
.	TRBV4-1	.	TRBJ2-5	TGCGCCAGCAGCCCCCCTGGCGGTGGGCAAGAGACCCAGTACTTC	CASSPPGGGQETQYF
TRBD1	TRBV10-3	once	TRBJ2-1	TGTGCCATCAGTCGAGAGGGGGGACAGGCATACAATGAGCAGTTCTTC	CAISREGGQAYNEQFF
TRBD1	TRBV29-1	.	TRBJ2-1	TGCAGCGTCAACCGCAGGGGGCGCGACAATGAGCAGTTCTTC	CSVNRRGRDNEQFF
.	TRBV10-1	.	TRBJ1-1	TGCGCCAGCAGTCGTAGCCTGAACACTGAAGCTTTCTTT	CASSRSLNTEAFF
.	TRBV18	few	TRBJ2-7	TGTGCCAGCTCACCAGTTCCGGTGGGCACCTACGAGCAGTACTTC	CASSPVPVGTYEQYF
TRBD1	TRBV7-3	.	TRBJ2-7	TGTGCCAGCAGCGCGTCGAGACAGGGGACCCACGAGCAGTACTTC	CASSASRQGTHEQYF